This T cell receptor beta chain was documented in a study of cytomegalovirus exposure and HLA in healthy donors. J lost 3 bases, V lost 3 bases, and 17 bases had no gene match. This CDR3 has 18 residues. CDR1 is MDHEN, CDR2 SYDVKM, per germline. The PCR employed 60 Vbeta primers together with 13 Jbeta primers. Method: immunoSEQ multiplex PCR; TCRdb's copy keeps in-frame clones and lacks some. The sample contains roughly 150,000 clones, nearly 70% of which appear only once. This chain joins TRBV28 and TRBJ2-7; 7 positions match TRBD1. The sequencing sample was made of PBMCs. This clonotype was obtained from a young man in good health and CMV-seropositive. CDR3 amino acids: CASSFEPGQPRGFYEQYF. CDR3 DNA: TGTGCCAGCAGTTTCGAACCGGGACAGCCTAGGGGATTCTACGAGCAGTACTTC.